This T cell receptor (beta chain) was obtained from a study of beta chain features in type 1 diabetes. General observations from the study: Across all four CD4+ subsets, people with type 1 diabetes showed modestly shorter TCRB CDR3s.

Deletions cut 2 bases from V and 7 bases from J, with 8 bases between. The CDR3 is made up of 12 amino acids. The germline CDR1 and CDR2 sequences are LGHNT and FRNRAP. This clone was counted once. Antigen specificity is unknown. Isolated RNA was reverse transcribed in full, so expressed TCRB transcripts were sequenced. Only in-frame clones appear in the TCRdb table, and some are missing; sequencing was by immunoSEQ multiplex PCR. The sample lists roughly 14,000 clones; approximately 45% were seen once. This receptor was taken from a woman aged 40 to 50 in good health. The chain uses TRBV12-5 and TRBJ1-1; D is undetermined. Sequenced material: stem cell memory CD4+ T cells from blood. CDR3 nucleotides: TGTGCTAGTGGTTTGTTGGCGGTTGAAGCTTTCTTT. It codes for CASGLLAVEAFF.